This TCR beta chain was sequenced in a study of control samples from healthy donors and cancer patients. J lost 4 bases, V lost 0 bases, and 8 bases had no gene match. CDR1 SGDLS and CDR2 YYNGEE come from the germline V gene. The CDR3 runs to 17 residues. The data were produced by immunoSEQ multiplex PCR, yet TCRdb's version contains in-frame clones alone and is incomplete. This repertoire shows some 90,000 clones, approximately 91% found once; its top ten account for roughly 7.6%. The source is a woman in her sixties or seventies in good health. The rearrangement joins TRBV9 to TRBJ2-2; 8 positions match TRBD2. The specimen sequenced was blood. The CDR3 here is CASSVGTGTSSTGELFF. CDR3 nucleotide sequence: TGTGCCAGCAGCGTAGGCACCGGGACTAGTTCCACCGGGGAGCTGTTTTTT.